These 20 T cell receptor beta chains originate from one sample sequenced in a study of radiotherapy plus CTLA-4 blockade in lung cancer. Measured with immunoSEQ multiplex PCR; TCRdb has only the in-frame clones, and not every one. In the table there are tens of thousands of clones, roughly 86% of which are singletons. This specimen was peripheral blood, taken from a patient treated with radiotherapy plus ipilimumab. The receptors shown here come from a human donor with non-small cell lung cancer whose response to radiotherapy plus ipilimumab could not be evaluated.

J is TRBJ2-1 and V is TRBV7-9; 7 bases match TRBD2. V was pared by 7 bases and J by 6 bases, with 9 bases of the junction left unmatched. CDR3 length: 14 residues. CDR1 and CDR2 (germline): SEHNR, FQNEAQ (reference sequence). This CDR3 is CASNRRGVGNEQFF. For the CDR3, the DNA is TGTGCCAGCAACCGCCGGGGGGTTGGCAATGAGCAGTTCTTC.

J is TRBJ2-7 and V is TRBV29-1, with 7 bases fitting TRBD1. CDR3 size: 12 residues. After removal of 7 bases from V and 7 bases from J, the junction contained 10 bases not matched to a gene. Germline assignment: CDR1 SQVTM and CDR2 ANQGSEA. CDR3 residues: CSAVQGRKEQYF. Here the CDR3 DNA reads TGCAGCGCAGTACAGGGGCGGAAGGAGCAGTACTTC.

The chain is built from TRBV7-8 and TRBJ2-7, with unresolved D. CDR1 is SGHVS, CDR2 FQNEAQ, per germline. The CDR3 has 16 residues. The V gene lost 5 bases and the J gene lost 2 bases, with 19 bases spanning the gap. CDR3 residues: CASSPVLGVLTYEQYF. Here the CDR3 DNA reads TGTGCCAGCAGCCCAGTTTTGGGCGTCTTAACCTACGAGCAGTACTTC.

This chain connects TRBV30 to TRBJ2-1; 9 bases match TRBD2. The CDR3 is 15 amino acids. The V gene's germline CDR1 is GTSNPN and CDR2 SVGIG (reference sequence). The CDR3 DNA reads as TGTGTCCTCAGCCCCCTAGCGGGATTTAGGAATGAGCAGTTCTTC. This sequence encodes CVLSPLAGFRNEQFF.

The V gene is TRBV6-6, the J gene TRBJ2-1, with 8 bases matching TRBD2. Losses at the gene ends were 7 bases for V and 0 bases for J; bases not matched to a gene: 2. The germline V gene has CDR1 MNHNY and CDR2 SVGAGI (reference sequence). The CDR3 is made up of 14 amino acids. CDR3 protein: CASNLAGSYNEQFF. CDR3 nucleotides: TGTGCCAGCAATCTAGCGGGCTCCTACAATGAGCAGTTCTTC.

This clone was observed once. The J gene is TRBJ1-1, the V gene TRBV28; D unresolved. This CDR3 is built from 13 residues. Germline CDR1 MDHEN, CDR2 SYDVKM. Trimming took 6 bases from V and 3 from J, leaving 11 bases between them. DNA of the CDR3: TGTGCCAGCAGAACGCGACGGGACACTGAAGCTTTCTTT. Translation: CASRTRRDTEAFF.

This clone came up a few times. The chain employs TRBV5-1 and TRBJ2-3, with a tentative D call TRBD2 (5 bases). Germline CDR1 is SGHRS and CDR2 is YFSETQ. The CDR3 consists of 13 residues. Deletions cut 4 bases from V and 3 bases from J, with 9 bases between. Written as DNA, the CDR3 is TGCGCCAGCAGCGAGGGAAGTACAGATACGCAGTATTTT. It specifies CASSEGSTDTQYF.

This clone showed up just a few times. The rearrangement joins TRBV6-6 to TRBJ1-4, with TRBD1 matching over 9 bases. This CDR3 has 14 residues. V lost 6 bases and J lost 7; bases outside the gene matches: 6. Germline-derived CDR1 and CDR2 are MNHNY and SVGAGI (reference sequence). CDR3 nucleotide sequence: TGTGCCAGCAGCAAGGGACAGGGAGGTGAAAAACTGTTTTTT. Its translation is CASSKGQGGEKLFF.

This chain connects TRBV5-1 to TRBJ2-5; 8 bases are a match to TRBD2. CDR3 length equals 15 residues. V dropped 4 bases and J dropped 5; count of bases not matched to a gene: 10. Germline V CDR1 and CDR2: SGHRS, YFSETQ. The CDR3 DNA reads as TGCGCCAGCAGCCCGGGGACGGGAGGGAGGGAGACCCAGTACTTC. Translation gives CASSPGTGGRETQYF.

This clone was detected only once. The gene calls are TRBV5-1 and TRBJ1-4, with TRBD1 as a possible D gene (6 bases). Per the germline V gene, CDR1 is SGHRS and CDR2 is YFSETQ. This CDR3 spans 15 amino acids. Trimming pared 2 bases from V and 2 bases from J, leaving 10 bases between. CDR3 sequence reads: CASSLTQGTNEKLFF. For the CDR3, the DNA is TGCGCCAGCAGCTTAACACAGGGCACTAATGAAAAACTGTTTTTT.

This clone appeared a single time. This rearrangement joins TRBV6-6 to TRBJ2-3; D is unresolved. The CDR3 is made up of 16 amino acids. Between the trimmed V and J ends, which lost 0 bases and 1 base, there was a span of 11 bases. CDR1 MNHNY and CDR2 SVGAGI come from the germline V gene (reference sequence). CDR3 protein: CASSYSNPSGTDTQYF. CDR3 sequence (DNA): TGTGCCAGCAGTTACTCTAATCCCAGCGGCACAGATACGCAGTATTTT.

CDR3 protein: CASSASGTEAFF. In DNA form, the CDR3 reads TGTGCCAGCAGTGCGTCCGGCACTGAAGCTTTCTTT. This chain links TRBV28 with TRBJ1-1; the D is unclear. Germline V gives CDR1 MDHEN, CDR2 SYDVKM. CDR3 length: 12 residues. V was cut by 5 bases and J by 4 bases, with 8 bases left in between.

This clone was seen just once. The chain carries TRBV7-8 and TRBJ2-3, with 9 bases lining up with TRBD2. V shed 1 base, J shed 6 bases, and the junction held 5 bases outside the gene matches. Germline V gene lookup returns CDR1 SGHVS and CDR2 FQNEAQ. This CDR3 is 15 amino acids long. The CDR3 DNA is TGTGCCAGCAGCTTAGTGGCGGGAGGGTCGGATACGCAGTATTTT. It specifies CASSLVAGGSDTQYF. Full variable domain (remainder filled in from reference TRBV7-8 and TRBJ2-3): GAGVSQSPRYKVAKRGQDVALRCDPISGHVSLFWYQQALGQGPEFLTYFQNEAQLDKSGLPSDRFFAERPEGSVSTLKIQRTQQEDSAVYLCASSLVAGGSDTQYFGPGTRLTVL.

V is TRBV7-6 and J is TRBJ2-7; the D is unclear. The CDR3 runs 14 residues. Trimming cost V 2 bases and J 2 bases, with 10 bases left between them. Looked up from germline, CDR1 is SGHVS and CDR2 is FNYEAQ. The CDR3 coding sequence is TGTGCCAGCAGCTTATCGAGCCGCGCCTACGAGCAGTACTTC. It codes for CASSLSSRAYEQYF.

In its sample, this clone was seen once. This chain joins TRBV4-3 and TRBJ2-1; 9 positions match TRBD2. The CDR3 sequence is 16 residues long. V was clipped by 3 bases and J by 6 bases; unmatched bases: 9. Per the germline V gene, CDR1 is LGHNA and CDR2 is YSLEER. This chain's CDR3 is CASSHPGTSSLNEQFF. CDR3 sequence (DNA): TGCGCCAGCAGCCATCCCGGGACTAGCAGCCTCAATGAGCAGTTCTTC.

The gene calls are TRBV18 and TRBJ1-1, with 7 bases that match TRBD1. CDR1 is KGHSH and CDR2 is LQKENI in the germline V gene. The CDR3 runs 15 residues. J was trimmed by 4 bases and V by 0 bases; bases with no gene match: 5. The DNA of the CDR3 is TGTGCCAGCTCACCACCTCAGACAGGGTTCACTGAAGCTTTCTTT. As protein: CASSPPQTGFTEAFF.

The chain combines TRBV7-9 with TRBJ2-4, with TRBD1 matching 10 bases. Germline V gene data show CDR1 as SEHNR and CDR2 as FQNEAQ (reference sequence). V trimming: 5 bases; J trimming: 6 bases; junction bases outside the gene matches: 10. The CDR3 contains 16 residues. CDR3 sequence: CASSLVRGTGVNIQYF. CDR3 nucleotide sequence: TGTGCCAGCAGCCTAGTCCGAGGGACAGGGGTAAACATTCAGTACTTC.

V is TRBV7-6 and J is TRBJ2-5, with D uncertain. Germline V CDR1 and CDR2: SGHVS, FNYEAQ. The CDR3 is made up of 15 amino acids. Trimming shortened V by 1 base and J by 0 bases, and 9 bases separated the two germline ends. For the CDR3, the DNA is TGTGCCAGCAGCTTAGAAGCGCTAGACCAAGAGACCCAGTACTTC. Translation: CASSLEALDQETQYF.

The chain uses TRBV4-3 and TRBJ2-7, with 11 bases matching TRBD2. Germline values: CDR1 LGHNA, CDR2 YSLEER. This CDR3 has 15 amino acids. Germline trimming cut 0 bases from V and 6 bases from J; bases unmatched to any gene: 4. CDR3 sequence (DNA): TGCGCCAGCAGCCAAGATCGGACTAGCGGGTCCGAGCAGTACTTC. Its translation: CASSQDRTSGSEQYF.

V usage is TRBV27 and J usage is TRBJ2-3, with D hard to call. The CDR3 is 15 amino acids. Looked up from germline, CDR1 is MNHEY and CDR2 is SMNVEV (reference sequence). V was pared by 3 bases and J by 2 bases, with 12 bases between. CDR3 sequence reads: CASSFSQAPTDTQYF. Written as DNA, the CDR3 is TGTGCCAGCAGTTTCTCCCAAGCCCCCACAGATACGCAGTATTTT.